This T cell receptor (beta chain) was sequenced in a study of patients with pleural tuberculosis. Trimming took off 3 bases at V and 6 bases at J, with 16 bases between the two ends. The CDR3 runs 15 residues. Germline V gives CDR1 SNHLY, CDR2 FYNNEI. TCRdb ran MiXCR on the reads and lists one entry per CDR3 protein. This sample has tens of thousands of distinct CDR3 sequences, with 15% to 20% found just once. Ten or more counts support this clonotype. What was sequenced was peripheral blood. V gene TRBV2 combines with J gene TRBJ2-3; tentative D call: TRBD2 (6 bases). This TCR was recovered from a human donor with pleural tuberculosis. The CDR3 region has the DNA TGTGCCAGCAGTGAGATGGCTAGCGCCCCCGATACGCAGTATTTT. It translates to CASSEMASAPDTQYF.